This T cell receptor beta chain was identified during a study of cytomegalovirus exposure and HLA in healthy donors. V shed 6 bases and J shed 3 bases, with 14 bases lying between them. Germline CDR1 and CDR2: SGHTA and FQGNSA. This CDR3 contains 14 residues. This clone has a single count. Primers: 60 Vbeta forward and 13 Jbeta reverse. Method: immunoSEQ multiplex PCR; TCRdb's copy keeps in-frame clones and lacks some. Of about 110,000 clones detected, 65% to 85% appear once; the ten largest clones hold approximately 0.24%. This sequence originates from a man in his fifties or sixties in good health and CMV-seronegative. The chain links TRBV7-2 to TRBJ1-1, with D possibly TRBD1 on 5 matching bases. The sample consisted of PBMCs. As DNA, the CDR3 is TGTGCCAGCAGTCTTGAGATAGGGGACACTGAAGCTTTCTTT. It is translated as CASSLEIGDTEAFF.